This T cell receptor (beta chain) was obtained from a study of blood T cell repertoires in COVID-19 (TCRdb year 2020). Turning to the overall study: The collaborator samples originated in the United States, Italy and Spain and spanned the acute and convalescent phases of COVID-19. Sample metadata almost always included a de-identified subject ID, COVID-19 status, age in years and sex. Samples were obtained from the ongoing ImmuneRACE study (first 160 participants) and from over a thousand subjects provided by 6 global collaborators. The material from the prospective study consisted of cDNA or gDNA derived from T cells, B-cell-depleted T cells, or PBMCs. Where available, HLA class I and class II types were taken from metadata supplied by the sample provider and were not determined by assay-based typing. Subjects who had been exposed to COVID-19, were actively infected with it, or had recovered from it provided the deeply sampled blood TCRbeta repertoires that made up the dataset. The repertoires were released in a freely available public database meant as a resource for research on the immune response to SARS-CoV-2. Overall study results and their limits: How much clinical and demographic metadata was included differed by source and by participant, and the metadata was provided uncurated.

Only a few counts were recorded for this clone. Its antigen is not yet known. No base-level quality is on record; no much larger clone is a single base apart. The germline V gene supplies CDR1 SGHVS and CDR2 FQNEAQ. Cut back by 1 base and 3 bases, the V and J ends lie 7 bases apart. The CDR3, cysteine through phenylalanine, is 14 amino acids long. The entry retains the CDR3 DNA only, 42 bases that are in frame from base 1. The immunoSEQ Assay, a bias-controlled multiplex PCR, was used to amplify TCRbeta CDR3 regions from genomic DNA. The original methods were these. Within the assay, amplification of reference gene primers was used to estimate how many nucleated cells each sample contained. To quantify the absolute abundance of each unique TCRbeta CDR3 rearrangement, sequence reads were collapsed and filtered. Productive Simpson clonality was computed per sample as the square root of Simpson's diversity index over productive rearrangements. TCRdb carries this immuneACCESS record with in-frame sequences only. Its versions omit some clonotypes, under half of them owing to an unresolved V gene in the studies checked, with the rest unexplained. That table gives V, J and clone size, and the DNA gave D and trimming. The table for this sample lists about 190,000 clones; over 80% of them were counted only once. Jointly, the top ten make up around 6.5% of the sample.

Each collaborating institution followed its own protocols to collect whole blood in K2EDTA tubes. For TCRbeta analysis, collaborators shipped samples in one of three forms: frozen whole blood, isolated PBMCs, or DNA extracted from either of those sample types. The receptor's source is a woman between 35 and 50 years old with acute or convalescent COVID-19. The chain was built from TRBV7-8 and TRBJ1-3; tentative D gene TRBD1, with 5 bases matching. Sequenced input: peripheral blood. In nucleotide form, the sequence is TGTGCCAGCAGCTTAGGGCAGGGTGGAAACACCATATATTTT. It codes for CASSLGQGGNTIYF.